This TCR beta chain appears in the sequencing data of a study of blood T cell repertoires in COVID-19. Study as a whole: The study drew acute and convalescent COVID-19 samples from the United States, Italy and Spain. The cDNA or gDNA used as material had been derived from T cells, B-cell-depleted T cells, or PBMCs.

Original analysis: Amplification from reference gene primers served as the basis for estimated nucleated cell counts. Assay used: immunoSEQ multiplex PCR; TCRdb lists only in-frame clones, some missing. V, J and clone size derive from that table, while D and trimming were established from the DNA sequence. The sample carries around 70,000 clones, under 95% recorded once. This CDR3 comprises 15 residues. V lost 3 bases and J lost 7; bases outside the gene matches: 6. Germline values: CDR1 MNHEY, CDR2 SMNVEV (reference sequence). V usage is TRBV27 and J usage is TRBJ2-2; 9 bases fit TRBD1. The source of this sequence is a man aged 50-60 years with acute or convalescent COVID-19. Input material: peripheral blood. As DNA, the CDR3 is TGTGCCAGCAGTTTTTGGACAGGGGATGACGGGGAGCTGTTTTTT. Translating it yields CASSFWTGDDGELFF.